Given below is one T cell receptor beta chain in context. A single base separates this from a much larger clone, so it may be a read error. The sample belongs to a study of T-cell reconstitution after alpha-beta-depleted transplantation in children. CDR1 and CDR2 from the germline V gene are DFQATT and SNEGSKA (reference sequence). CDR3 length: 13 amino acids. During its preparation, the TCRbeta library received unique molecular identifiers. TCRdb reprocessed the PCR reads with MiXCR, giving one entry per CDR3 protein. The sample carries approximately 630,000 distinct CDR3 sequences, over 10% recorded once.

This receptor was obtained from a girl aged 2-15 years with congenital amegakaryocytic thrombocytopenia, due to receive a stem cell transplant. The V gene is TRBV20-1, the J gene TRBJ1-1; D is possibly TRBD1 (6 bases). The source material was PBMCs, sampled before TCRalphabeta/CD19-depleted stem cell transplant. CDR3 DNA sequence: TGCAGTGCTAGTCAGGGGTTAAACACTGAAGCTCTCTTT. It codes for CSASQGLNTEALF.